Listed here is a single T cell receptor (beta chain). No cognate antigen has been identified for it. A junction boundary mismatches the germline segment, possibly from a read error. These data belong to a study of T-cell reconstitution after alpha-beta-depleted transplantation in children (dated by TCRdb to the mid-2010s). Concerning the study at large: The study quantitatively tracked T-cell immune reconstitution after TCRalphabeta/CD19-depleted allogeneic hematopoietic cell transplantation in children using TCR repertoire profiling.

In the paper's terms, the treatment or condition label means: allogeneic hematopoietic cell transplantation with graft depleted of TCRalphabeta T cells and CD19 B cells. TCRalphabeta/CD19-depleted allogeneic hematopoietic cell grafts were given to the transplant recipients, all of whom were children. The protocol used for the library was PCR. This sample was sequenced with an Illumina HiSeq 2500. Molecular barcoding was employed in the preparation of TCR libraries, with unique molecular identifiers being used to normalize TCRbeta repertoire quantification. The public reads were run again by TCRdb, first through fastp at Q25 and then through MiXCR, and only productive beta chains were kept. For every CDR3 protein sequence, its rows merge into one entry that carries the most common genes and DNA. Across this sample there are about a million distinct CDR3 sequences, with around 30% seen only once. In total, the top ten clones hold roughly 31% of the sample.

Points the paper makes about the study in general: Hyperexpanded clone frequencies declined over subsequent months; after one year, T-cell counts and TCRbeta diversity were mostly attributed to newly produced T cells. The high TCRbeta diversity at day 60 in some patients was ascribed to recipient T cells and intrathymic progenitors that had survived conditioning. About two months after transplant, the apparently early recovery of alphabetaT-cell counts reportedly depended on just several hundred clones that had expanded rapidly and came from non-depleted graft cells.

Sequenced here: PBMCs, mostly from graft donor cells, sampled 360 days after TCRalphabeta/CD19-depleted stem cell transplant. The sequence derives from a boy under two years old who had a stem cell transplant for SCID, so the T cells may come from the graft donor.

Here the CDR3 is given as CASGLIPHPSIYGYTF. Read as DNA, the sequence is TGCGCCAGCGGCTTGATCCCCCACCCGAGCATCTATGGCTACACCTTC. The sequence links TRBV5-1 to TRBJ1-2, with the D segment identity uncertain. Looking up the germline V gene yields CDR1 SGHRS and CDR2 YFSETQ. Counted from cysteine to phenylalanine, this CDR3 has 16 amino acids. The kept DNA is CDR3 alone, 48 bases in frame from the first base.